The present TCR beta chain was sequenced within a study of human CD8 memory T cell subsets. UMI-labeled 5' RACE was used to make TCR beta libraries. TCRdb re-called the 5' RACE reads, yielding one record per CDR3 amino acid sequence without DNA. This repertoire includes 10,000 or so distinct CDR3 sequences. This clonotype is identified as large from frequency. This TCR was recovered from a human donor in good health. The sequencing input was CD8+ T cells from PBMCs.

The CDR3 region is CASSLVGNEQFF. This chain joins TRBV7-9 and TRBJ2-1. Germline V gene sequence: CDR1 SEHNR, CDR2 FQNEAQ (reference sequence). This CDR3 region has 12 residues.